This T cell receptor beta chain was identified in a study of cytomegalovirus exposure and HLA in healthy donors. Sequencing used immunoSEQ multiplex PCR; TCRdb keeps in-frame clones, though not all of them. The sample lists around 150,000 clones, 70% to 85% occurring once. The CDR3 is 16 amino acids. V lost 0 bases and J lost 7; bases outside the gene matches: 6. Germline V gene sequence: CDR1 MNHNS, CDR2 SASEGT. This chain connects TRBV6-1 to TRBJ2-1, with 10 bases lining up with TRBD1. The receptor was isolated from a man between 25 and 39 years old in good health and CMV-seropositive. The material sequenced was PBMCs. This chain's CDR3 is CASSEADRGRRNEQFF. In DNA, the CDR3 is TGTGCCAGCAGTGAAGCCGACAGGGGGCGACGGAATGAGCAGTTCTTC.